The 31 T cell receptor beta chains reported below all come from one sample, sequenced in a study of identical twins. TCRdb reprocessed the 5' RACE reads with MiXCR, giving one entry per CDR3 protein. The data hold roughly 480,000 distinct CDR3 sequences, with around 24% observed a single time. The same specimen was also included in a second study, on T cells expressing NK-cell markers.

The sample taken for sequencing was CD4+ T cells sorted from blood. The receptors originated from a woman younger than 30 in good health.

V and J are TRBV25-1 and TRBJ1-1; D is undetermined. The V and J ends lost 6 bases and 0 bases respectively, with 8 bases between them. The CDR3 extends over 13 amino acids. The V gene's germline CDR1 is MGHDK and CDR2 SYGVNS. The CDR3, as DNA: TGTGCCAGCAGCTGGGAAATGAACACTGAAGCTTTCTTT. It yields the protein CASSWEMNTEAFF.

This clonotype showed up just a few times. The chain employs TRBV15 and TRBJ2-7; no definite D call. From germline, CDR1 is LNHNV and CDR2 YYDKDF (reference sequence). Trimming stripped 3 bases from V and 1 base from J, with 22 bases between. This CDR3 spans 18 amino acids. The CDR3 nucleotides read TGTGCCACCAGCAGCCCGGCCGGAGAGAGACCTAGATCCTACGAGCAGTACTTC. Its protein product is CATSSPAGERPRSYEQYF. Complete variable domain (other parts from reference TRBV15 and TRBJ2-7): DAMVIQNPRYQVTQFGKPVTLSCSQTLNHNVMYWYQQKSSQAPKLLFHYYDKDFNNEADTPDNFQSRRPNTSFCFLDIRSPGLGDTAMYLCATSSPAGERPRSYEQYFGPGTRLTVT.

This clonotype has just a few counts. V and J are TRBV20-1 and TRBJ2-1; D perhaps matches TRBD2 (5 bases). CDR1 is DFQATT, CDR2 SNEGSKA, per germline (reference sequence). With 1 base removed from V and 4 bases from J, the gap between germline ends came to 11 bases. The CDR3 totals 14 residues. The CDR3 DNA follows: TGCAGTGCTAGAGGTGAACTAGGATACAATGAGCAGTTCTTC. This encodes CSARGELGYNEQFF.

The chain carries TRBV12-3 or TRBV12-4 and TRBJ1-5; 7 bases line up with TRBD1. V was pared by 7 bases and J by 6 bases, with 27 bases of the junction left unmatched. The CDR3 length is 20 residues. DNA of the CDR3: TGTGCCAGCATCACAATTACTTACCCGAAAGACAGGGCAGCGGGTCAGCCCCAGCATTTT. It is translated as CASITITYPKDRAAGQPQHF.

The V gene is TRBV20-1, the J gene TRBJ2-7, with TRBD2 matching over 14 bases. CDR1 is DFQATT and CDR2 is SNEGSKA in the germline V gene (reference sequence). This CDR3 is 15 amino acids long. V shed 5 bases, J shed 6 bases, and the junction held 9 bases outside the gene matches. CDR3 in amino acids: CSAAQTGLAGGEQYF. The CDR3 nucleotides are TGCAGTGCTGCCCAGACCGGACTAGCGGGAGGCGAGCAGTACTTC.

This clonotype appeared a few times. J is TRBJ2-1 and V is TRBV10-3; 12 bases line up with TRBD2. Germline V gene lookup returns CDR1 ENHRY and CDR2 SYGVKD. The CDR3 is 15 amino acids. The V gene end was trimmed by 5 bases and the J gene end by 7 bases; junction bases not matched to a gene: 6. DNA for the CDR3: TGTGCCATCAGTATCGCTAGCGGGGGGGCGAATGAGCAGTTCTTC. It specifies CAISIASGGANEQFF.

This chain joins TRBV4-2 and TRBJ1-6; tentative D call: TRBD1 (5 bases). CDR3 size: 15 residues. With 2 bases removed from V and 7 bases from J, the gap between germline ends came to 12 bases. The germline CDR1 and CDR2 sequences are LGHNA and YNFKEQ. As DNA, the CDR3 is TGTGCCAGCAGCCAATTTTTCCAGGGAAATTCACCCCTCCACTTT. It is translated as CASSQFFQGNSPLHF.

This clonotype appeared a few times. The chain combines TRBV7-2 with TRBJ2-7; D is uncertain. CDR3 length: 14 residues. V was trimmed by 2 bases and J by 1 base, leaving 9 bases between them. Germline CDR1 SGHTA, CDR2 FQGNSA. CDR3 amino acids: CASSLYGASYEQYF. Here the CDR3 DNA reads TGTGCCAGCAGCTTATATGGAGCTTCCTACGAGCAGTACTTC.

V and J are TRBV7-9 and TRBJ1-1; D perhaps matches TRBD1 (6 bases). The germline gives CDR1 SEHNR, CDR2 FQNEAQ (reference sequence). The CDR3 loop spans 14 amino acids. V lost 5 bases, J lost 5 bases, and 15 bases lay in between. CDR3 nucleotides: TGTGCCAGCAGCAGACAGGCCAGGGGAACTGAAGCTTTCTTT. It translates to CASSRQARGTEAFF.

The gene calls are TRBV10-3 and TRBJ2-7, with D maybe TRBD1 (5 bases). This CDR3 has 13 residues. The V and J ends lost 10 bases and 4 bases respectively, with 17 bases between them. Germline loops: CDR1 ENHRY, CDR2 SYGVKD. The CDR3 DNA follows: TGTGCCACTGTCGAAGGGGTGGCGTACGAGCAGTACTTC. It is translated as CATVEGVAYEQYF.

V gene TRBV20-1 combines with J gene TRBJ2-3; 9 bases line up with TRBD1. The CDR3 consists of 16 residues. J gave up 3 bases and V 3 bases, and 10 bases lay outside the gene matches. Germline assignment: CDR1 DFQATT and CDR2 SNEGSKA (reference sequence). DNA for the CDR3: TGCAGTGCTAGCGCCCGGACAGGGGTGGGAACAGATACGCAGTATTTT. It encodes CSASARTGVGTDTQYF.

The V gene is TRBV6-6, the J gene TRBJ2-1; 11 bases fit TRBD2. The CDR3 length is 13 residues. With 7 bases clipped from V and 8 bases from J, the junction kept 4 bases outside the gene matches. CDR1 and CDR2 (germline): MNHNY, SVGAGI (reference sequence). Here the CDR3 DNA reads TGTGCCAGCACCCGACTAGCGGGGTATGAGCAGTTCTTC. This sequence encodes CASTRLAGYEQFF.

The V call is TRBV11-2, the J call TRBJ2-5; 8 nucleotides line up with TRBD1. V was pared by 5 bases and J by 4 bases, with 15 bases of the junction left unmatched. CDR1 and CDR2 (germline): SGHAT, FQNNGV. CDR3 length: 17 amino acids. The CDR3 region has the DNA TGTGCCAGCAGCCTCGGGAACAGGGGGGTGACGGGAGAGACCCAGTACTTC. Its translation: CASSLGNRGVTGETQYF.

This chain links TRBV20-1 with TRBJ2-1; 8 bases agree with TRBD2. V shed 3 bases and J 4 bases; nucleotides not matched to a gene: 8. Germline-derived CDR1 and CDR2 are DFQATT and SNEGSKA (reference sequence). The CDR3 covers 15 residues. CDR3 sequence: CSASRAGVSYNEQFF. CDR3 in DNA: TGCAGTGCTAGCCGAGCGGGAGTTAGTTACAATGAGCAGTTCTTC.

This clonotype was counted once. This chain links TRBV9 with TRBJ2-7, with TRBD1 as a possible D gene (6 bases). Trimming removed 0 bases at V and 2 bases at J, with 15 bases between. There are 16 residues in the CDR3. The V gene's germline CDR1 is SGDLS and CDR2 YYNGEE. The CDR3 here is CASSVATGTPPYEQYF. Written as DNA, the CDR3 is TGTGCCAGCAGCGTAGCTACCGGGACACCCCCCTACGAGCAGTACTTC.

The chain has TRBV3-1 and TRBJ2-6, with D possibly TRBD2 on 6 matching bases. Germline lookup yields CDR1 LGHDT and CDR2 YNNKEL (reference sequence). CDR3 size: 16 residues. V was pared by 8 bases and J by 0 bases, with 14 bases between. The CDR3 is CASLAGFISGANVLTF. CDR3 sequence (DNA): TGTGCCAGCTTGGCGGGGTTCATCTCTGGGGCCAACGTCCTGACTTTC.

The rearrangement uses TRBV2 and TRBJ1-1, with D possibly matching TRBD1 (6 bases). V was cut by 6 bases and J by 1 base, with 15 bases left in between. The CDR3 extends over 15 amino acids. The germline CDR1 and CDR2 sequences are SNHLY and FYNNEI. The CDR3 DNA sequence: TGTGCCAGCAGGCGACGAGGACAGCCGAACACTGAAGCTTTCTTT. Protein: CASRRRGQPNTEAFF.

The genes are TRBV20-1 and TRBJ2-1; 9 bases are shared with TRBD2. This CDR3 is built from 15 residues. Trimming took 3 bases from V and 5 from J; bases not matched to a gene: 8. Germline V CDR1 and CDR2: DFQATT, SNEGSKA (reference sequence). The DNA of the CDR3 is TGCAGTGCTAGGAATCGCGGGAGGGCCGACAATGAGCAGTTCTTC. This translates into CSARNRGRADNEQFF.

The V call is TRBV6-2 or TRBV6-3, the J call TRBJ2-5, with TRBD2 matching over 16 bases. Per germline, CDR1 MNHEY and CDR2 SVGEGT. CDR3 length: 15 residues. V shed 4 bases and J 5 bases; nucleotides not matched to a gene: 1. In DNA form, the CDR3 reads TGTGCCAGCAGTTGGGGACTAGCGGGGGGGGAGACCCAGTACTTC. Translated, it gives CASSWGLAGGETQYF.

As regards this clonotype: Relative to the germline gene, one junction end is altered; a read error may explain this. This chain uses TRBV5-1 with TRBJ2-1, with D possibly TRBD2 on 6 matching bases. Germline V CDR1 and CDR2: SGHRS, YFSETQ. This CDR3 has 14 amino acids. The CDR3 sequence: CASSSRTGEVEQSF. In nucleotides, the CDR3 is TGCGCCAGCAGTTCCCGGACTGGGGAGGTTGAGCAGTCCTTC. The full variable domain, with the rest looked up from reference TRBV5-1 and TRBJ2-1, is KAGVTQTPRYLIKTRGQQVTLSCSPISGHRSVSWYQQTPGQGLQFLFEYFSETQRNKGNFPGRFSGRQFSNSRSEMNVSTLELGDSALYLCASSSRTGEVEQSFGPGTRLTVL.

A few counts support this clonotype. The chain is built from TRBV6-5 and TRBJ1-1, with D maybe TRBD1 (5 bases). Germline loops: CDR1 MNHEY, CDR2 SVGAGI. The CDR3 totals 17 residues. V dropped 0 bases and J dropped 4 bases, with 18 bases sitting between them. CDR3 sequence reads: CASSYSPQGTQATEAFF. In DNA, the CDR3 is TGTGCCAGCAGTTACTCACCCCAGGGAACCCAGGCCACTGAAGCTTTCTTT.

The chain recombines TRBV5-1 with TRBJ2-1; 11 bases align to TRBD2. Unmatched junction bases numbered 6, after V lost 6 bases and J lost 4 bases. The germline V gene has CDR1 SGHRS and CDR2 YFSETQ. The CDR3 is made up of 15 amino acids. The DNA for the CDR3 is TGCGCCAGCACGGGACTAGCGGATGATTACAATGAGCAGTTCTTC. It specifies CASTGLADDYNEQFF.

The chain uses TRBV11-2 and TRBJ2-2; 11 positions match TRBD1. V trimming: 1 base; J trimming: 6 bases; junction bases outside the gene matches: 1. The CDR3 loop spans 15 amino acids. The germline gives CDR1 SGHAT, CDR2 FQNNGV. CDR3 sequence: CASSLGTGGAGELFF. The CDR3 DNA reads TGTGCCAGCAGCTTAGGGACAGGGGGCGCCGGGGAGCTGTTTTTT. The variable domain in full, completed from reference TRBV11-2 and TRBJ2-2, reads EAGVAQSPRYKIIEKRQSVAFWCNPISGHATLYWYQQILGQGPKLLIQFQNNGVVDDSQLPKDRFSAERLKGVDSTLKIQPAKLEDSAVYLCASSLGTGGAGELFFGEGSRLTVL.

This clonotype has a handful of counts. The rearrangement joins TRBV19 to TRBJ2-2; perhaps TRBD1 as D (5 bases). CDR1 is LNHDA and CDR2 is SQIVND in the germline V gene (reference sequence). V was shortened by 7 bases and J by 4 bases, with 10 bases between the two germline ends. The CDR3 has 13 residues. The CDR3 reads CASNIRATGELFF. The CDR3 nucleotides are TGTGCCAGTAACATCAGGGCCACCGGGGAGCTGTTTTTT.

There are a few counts of this clonotype. The chain carries TRBV7-9 and TRBJ2-2; D call uncertain. Per germline, CDR1 SEHNR and CDR2 FQNEAQ (reference sequence). Deletions cut 6 bases from V and 6 bases from J, with 8 bases between. There are 12 residues in the CDR3. This CDR3 reads CASRPQAGELFF. The CDR3 coding sequence is TGTGCCAGCAGACCCCAGGCCGGGGAGCTGTTTTTT.

This clonotype was picked up many times. The J gene is TRBJ2-3, the V gene TRBV5-5, with unresolved D. This CDR3 spans 14 amino acids. Germline lookup yields CDR1 SGHKS and CDR2 YYEKEE (reference sequence). The V and J ends lost 4 bases and 0 bases respectively, with 9 bases between them. The CDR3 sequence: CASSRAQSTDTQYF. CDR3 coding DNA: TGTGCCAGCAGCAGGGCCCAGAGCACAGATACGCAGTATTTT. The full variable domain, in which reference TRBV5-5 and TRBJ2-3 provide the parts outside the CDR3, is DAGVTQSPTHLIKTRGQQVTLRCSPISGHKSVSWYQQVLGQGPQFIFQYYEKEERGRGNFPDRFSARQFPNYSSELNVNALLLGDSALYLCASSRAQSTDTQYFGPGTRLTVL.

The chain carries TRBV6-1 and TRBJ1-5; D is perhaps TRBD1 (5 bases). CDR3 length: 13 residues. Germline values: CDR1 MNHNS, CDR2 SASEGT. Trimming pared 8 bases from V and 7 bases from J, leaving 15 bases between. The CDR3 loop is CASSRGLSQPQHF. CDR3 in DNA: TGTGCCAGCTCTAGGGGTTTGTCCCAGCCCCAGCATTTT.

There are a few counts of this clonotype. The V gene is TRBV14, the J gene TRBJ2-2; D uncertain. The CDR3 totals 16 residues. V lost 0 bases, J lost 5 bases, and 13 bases lay in between. The germline V gene has CDR1 SGHDN and CDR2 FVKESK. The DNA of the CDR3 is TGTGCCAGCAGCCAAGAGCACTTGGTTGTTACCGGGGAGCTGTTTTTT. This codes for CASSQEHLVVTGELFF.

The chain joins TRBV18 to TRBJ2-5, with D perhaps matching TRBD1 or TRBD2 (6 bases each). CDR1 KGHSH and CDR2 LQKENI come from the germline V gene. V gave up 6 bases and J gave up 7 bases, with 21 bases separating them. The CDR3 totals 15 residues. The CDR3 DNA reads TGTGCCAGCTCCGCTAGCGCCGGGGGCCTGAGGACCCAGTACTTC. Protein sequence: CASSASAGGLRTQYF.

The sample holds a few counts of this clonotype. The V gene is TRBV12-3 or TRBV12-4, the J gene TRBJ2-2; TRBD2 matches at 8 bases. J gave up 6 bases and V 5 bases, and 8 bases lay outside the gene matches. This CDR3 region has 15 residues. The CDR3 DNA reads TGTGCCAGCAGTCCTGCGAGCGGGAGCCCCGGGGAGCTGTTTTTT. This translates into CASSPASGSPGELFF.

The V gene is TRBV29-1, the J gene TRBJ2-3, with a weak D call TRBD1 (6 bases). The CDR3 loop spans 12 amino acids. V lost 5 bases, J lost 3 bases, and 9 bases lay in between. CDR1 is SQVTM, CDR2 ANQGSEA, per germline. This chain's CDR3 is CSVRGTTDTQYF. CDR3 nucleotides: TGCAGCGTTCGAGGGACAACAGATACGCAGTATTTT.